What follows is one TCR beta chain and its context. Its target is not known. The data originate from a study of blood T cells in healthy people across ages. Whole-study findings and limits: Diversity of TCR beta per million T cells declined in a roughly linear way with age. When set beside aged donors, long-lived donors presented more naive CD4+ cells and higher diversity. PBMC samples, being unsorted, prevented any conclusive comparison of naive and antigen-experienced cells.

The CDR3 length is 14 residues. Trimming cost V 5 bases and J 6 bases; bases outside gene matches: 6. Germline V CDR1 and CDR2: DFQATT, SNEGSKA (reference sequence). A J-beta primer mix and a sample-barcoded 5' primer were used in a second PCR of about 7 to 12 cycles. Via MiXCR, TCRdb re-called the 5' RACE reads, giving one row per CDR3 protein. The table lists 1.5 million to 2 million distinct CDR3 sequences, 28% of them singletons. This receptor was obtained from a woman aged 30 to 39 in good health. The chain is built from TRBV20-1 and TRBJ2-3, with 12 bases identical to TRBD2. Sequencing was done on a sample of blood. The CDR3 region has the DNA TGCAGTGCTTCTAGCGGGGGGGGAGGCGATACGCAGTATTTT. This translates into CSASSGGGGDTQYF.